The 24 T cell receptor beta chains reported below all come from one sample, sequenced in a study of identical twins. Each CDR3 protein is one row after TCRdb ran MiXCR on the 5' RACE reads. This table has some 250,000 distinct CDR3 sequences, about 12% appearing once. These same records also appear under a second study, on yellow fever vaccine responses in identical twins.

Source material: memory (CD45RO+) T cells sorted from blood. Receptors originate from a woman aged 18-29 years in good health.

This clonotype was detected ten times or more. The V and J genes are TRBV6-6 and TRBJ2-1; a possible D gene is TRBD2 (5 bases). CDR1 is MNHNY, CDR2 SVGAGI, per germline (reference sequence). This CDR3 contains 13 residues. V lost 5 bases and J 9 bases, leaving 14 bases between the germline ends. CDR3 in DNA: TGTGCCAGCAGTCGAGGACTGGGAAGTGAGCAGTTCTTC. This translates into CASSRGLGSEQFF.

This chain joins TRBV10-3 and TRBJ2-7, with a tentative D call TRBD2 (7 bases). This CDR3 is built from 15 residues. V lost 3 bases, J lost 2 bases, and 14 bases lay in between. The V gene's germline CDR1 is ENHRY and CDR2 SYGVKD. CDR3 nucleotide sequence: TGTGCCATCAGTGACCCACAGGGAGGGACCTACGAGCAGTACTTC. Protein sequence: CAISDPQGGTYEQYF.

This clonotype was detected many times. The rearrangement uses TRBV12-3 or TRBV12-4 and TRBJ2-2; D possibly corresponds to TRBD1 (7 bases). This CDR3 contains 13 residues. V was pared by 11 bases and J by 5 bases, with 15 bases between. In DNA, the CDR3 is TGTGCCGGAGGGACAGTCCAAACCGGGGAGCTGTTTTTT. This gives the protein CAGGTVQTGELFF.

This clonotype was detected a few times. The chain has TRBV27 and TRBJ2-7; possible D gene TRBD1, 5 bases. The CDR3 covers 15 residues. Deletions cut 3 bases from V and 0 bases from J, with 12 bases between. Germline-derived CDR1 and CDR2 are MNHEY and SMNVEV (reference sequence). This CDR3 is CASSFDSRSSYEQYF. CDR3 in DNA: TGTGCCAGCAGTTTTGACAGCCGGAGCTCCTACGAGCAGTACTTC.

This clonotype appeared many times. The chain combines TRBV28 with TRBJ2-6; maybe TRBD1 (6 bases). Deletions cut 7 bases from V and 0 bases from J, with 10 bases between. Germline CDR1 and CDR2: MDHEN and SYDVKM. The length of the CDR3 is 15 residues. CDR3 sequence (DNA): TGTGCCAGCAAACCGGACAGCTCTGGGGCCAACGTCCTGACTTTC. Protein product: CASKPDSSGANVLTF.

This clonotype appeared a few times. The chain combines TRBV23-1 with TRBJ2-1; TRBD1 is a possible D gene (6 bases). TRBV23-1 has ORF status, its function being uncertain. CDR3 size: 16 residues. The V end was cut by 4 bases, the J end by 0 bases, with 13 bases between. The CDR3, as DNA: TGCGCCAGCAGTCCAAAGACAGGCAGCTCCTACAATGAGCAGTTCTTC. This translates into CASSPKTGSSYNEQFF.

In its sample, this clonotype was seen a few times. The rearrangement joins TRBV5-4 to TRBJ2-2, with D hard to call. The V end was cut by 5 bases, the J end by 0 bases, with 8 bases between. Germline CDR1 and CDR2: SGHNT and YYREEE (reference sequence). The CDR3 loop spans 14 amino acids. CDR3 protein: CASRAGANTGELFF. The DNA for the CDR3 is TGTGCCAGCAGGGCAGGCGCGAACACCGGGGAGCTGTTTTTT.

This chain connects TRBV7-9 to TRBJ2-1; 9 bases align to TRBD1. The CDR3 contains 16 residues. V was clipped by 3 bases and J by 8 bases; unmatched bases: 11. Germline-derived CDR1 and CDR2 are SEHNR and FQNEAQ (reference sequence). The CDR3 protein is CASSFTTGGLWHEQFF. For the CDR3, the DNA is TGTGCCAGCAGCTTCACGACAGGGGGATTATGGCATGAGCAGTTCTTC.

This clonotype has just a few counts. The rearrangement links TRBV6-6 to TRBJ2-7, with D unclear. The V and J ends lost 0 bases and 6 bases respectively, with 6 bases between them. The germline V gene has CDR1 MNHNY and CDR2 SVGAGI (reference sequence). This CDR3 has 12 amino acids. CDR3 residues: CASSYSHSEQYF. The CDR3 DNA reads as TGTGCCAGCAGTTACTCACACAGCGAGCAGTACTTC.

This clonotype was observed many times. In DNA, the CDR3 is TGTGCCAGCAGTCGGGGATCTGGGGCCAACGTCCTGACTTTC. Translating it yields CASSRGSGANVLTF. The chain recombines TRBV7-2 with TRBJ2-6, with a weak D call TRBD2 (5 bases). The CDR3 spans 14 residues. Germline V gene data show CDR1 as SGHTA and CDR2 as FQGNSA. V gave up 6 bases and J gave up 1 base, with 7 bases separating them.

The rearrangement links TRBV20-1 to TRBJ2-2, with TRBD2 identical over 9 bases. The CDR3 consists of 16 residues. Germline V lookup: CDR1 DFQATT, CDR2 SNEGSKA (reference sequence). V dropped 6 bases and J dropped 1; count of bases not matched to a gene: 9. For the CDR3, the DNA is TGCAGTGCCAGAATAGCGGGAGCGCTGAACACCGGGGAGCTGTTTTTT. Translating it yields CSARIAGALNTGELFF.

This clonotype was detected a few times. The chain recombines TRBV6-1 with TRBJ2-7, with 11 bases matching TRBD2. The CDR3 has 14 residues. Germline assignment: CDR1 MNHNS and CDR2 SASEGT. V lost 5 bases, J lost 3 bases, and 3 bases stayed unmatched. This CDR3 reads CASSPTSGVYEQYF. DNA for the CDR3: TGTGCCAGCAGTCCGACTAGCGGGGTCTACGAGCAGTACTTC.

The rearrangement links TRBV5-1 to TRBJ2-5; D might be TRBD1 (5 bases). CDR1 SGHRS and CDR2 YFSETQ come from the germline V gene. V lost 0 bases, J lost 4 bases, and 16 bases lay in between. This CDR3 is built from 16 residues. CDR3 sequence: CASSLGYPQGGETQYF. The CDR3 coding sequence is TGCGCCAGCAGCTTGGGTTATCCGCAGGGTGGAGAGACCCAGTACTTC.

The V gene is TRBV18, the J gene TRBJ2-3, with 8 bases that match TRBD1. The V gene's germline CDR1 is KGHSH and CDR2 LQKENI. The CDR3 consists of 15 residues. V shed 6 bases and J 4 bases; nucleotides not matched to a gene: 9. The CDR3 sequence: CASSRTGMESDTQYF. The CDR3 DNA reads as TGTGCCAGCTCTAGGACAGGGATGGAGTCAGATACGCAGTATTTT.

The chain couples TRBV5-1 to TRBJ1-5; no definite D call. The ends were cut back, 4 bases at V and 2 bases at J, with 16 bases in the middle. The CDR3 covers 16 residues. Germline-derived CDR1 and CDR2 are SGHRS and YFSETQ. The CDR3 spells CASSNRLVLGNQPQHF. CDR3 nucleotides: TGCGCCAGCAGCAACAGACTAGTCCTGGGCAATCAGCCCCAGCATTTT.

This clonotype was counted ten times or more. The CDR3 nucleotides read TGTGCCAGCAGCGTATGGTCAGGAGATGAAAAACTGTTTTTT. Translating it yields CASSVWSGDEKLFF. The chain carries TRBV9 and TRBJ1-4, with no clear D. Germline V gene data show CDR1 as SGDLS and CDR2 as YYNGEE. The CDR3 length is 14 residues. Trimming pared 1 base from V and 6 bases from J, leaving 10 bases between. The full variable domain, in which reference TRBV9 and TRBJ1-4 provide the parts outside the CDR3, is DSGVTQTPKHLITATGQRVTLRCSPRSGDLSVYWYQQSLDQGLQFLIQYYNGEERAKGNILERFSAQQFPDLHSELNLSSLELGDSALYFCASSVWSGDEKLFFGSGTQLSVL.

V and J are TRBV19 and TRBJ2-1; TRBD2 matches 8 bases. Germline V gene sequence: CDR1 LNHDA, CDR2 SQIVND (reference sequence). This CDR3 comprises 20 residues. The J segment lost 0 bases and the V segment lost 2 bases, leaving 15 bases of the junction unmatched. The DNA of the CDR3 is TGTGCCAGTAGTATATGGGGAGGACTAGCCCCATCCCACTCCTACAATGAGCAGTTCTTC. It specifies CASSIWGGLAPSHSYNEQFF.

This clonotype was seen more than once but under ten times. The CDR3: CARGGRNNEQFF. In DNA, the CDR3 is TGTGCCCGCGGGGGGCGAAACAATGAGCAGTTCTTC. This chain uses TRBV2 with TRBJ2-1; 8 bases are shared with TRBD2. The germline gives CDR1 SNHLY, CDR2 FYNNEI. The CDR3 is 12 residues long. V was pared by 11 bases and J by 5 bases, with 5 bases of the junction left unmatched.

V is TRBV7-2 and J is TRBJ2-2, with 7 bases aligning to TRBD2. Germline assignment: CDR1 SGHTA and CDR2 FQGNSA. J lost 4 bases, V lost 2 bases, and 7 bases had no gene match. The CDR3 loop spans 16 amino acids. CDR3 residues: CASSLRPSGVTGELFF. CDR3 DNA: TGTGCCAGCAGCTTAAGGCCTAGCGGAGTCACCGGGGAGCTGTTTTTT. Full variable domain (remainder filled in from reference TRBV7-2 and TRBJ2-2): GAGVSQSPSNKVTEKGKDVELRCDPISGHTALYWYRQSLGQGLEFLIYFQGNSAPDKSGLPSDRFSAERTGGSVSTLTIQRTQQEDSAVYLCASSLRPSGVTGELFFGEGSRLTVL.

This clonotype was picked up a small number of times. The chain couples TRBV2 to TRBJ1-6; no definite D call. CDR3 length equals 15 residues. Trimming removed 4 bases at V and 5 bases at J, with 12 bases between. Germline values: CDR1 SNHLY, CDR2 FYNNEI. The chain's CDR3 is CASSGSGVNNSPLHF. CDR3 sequence (DNA): TGTGCCAGCAGTGGTTCCGGGGTAAATAATTCACCCCTCCACTTT.

This clonotype was counted a single time. The chain uses TRBV12-3 or TRBV12-4 and TRBJ1-1; a weak D match, TRBD1 (5 bases). The CDR3 has 13 residues. Trimming cost V 8 bases and J 1 base, with 11 bases left between them. Here the CDR3 reads CASGGTKNTEAFF. For the CDR3, the DNA is TGTGCCAGCGGGGGGACCAAGAACACTGAAGCTTTCTTT.

This clonotype was counted only a few times. The chain carries TRBV12-3 or TRBV12-4 and TRBJ2-7, with 10 bases identical to TRBD2. V lost 1 base and J lost 8; bases outside the gene matches: 8. The CDR3 loop spans 15 amino acids. The CDR3 spells CASSLGLAGVRKQYF. CDR3 in DNA: TGTGCCAGCAGTTTAGGTCTAGCGGGAGTGAGGAAGCAGTACTTC.

This chain connects TRBV9 to TRBJ2-7; 10 bases are shared with TRBD2. The CDR3 is 14 residues long. V gave up 4 bases and J gave up 2 bases; unmatched junction bases: 3. CDR1 and CDR2 (germline): SGDLS, YYNGEE. CDR3 DNA sequence: TGTGCCAGCAGCCCAGCGGGGGGGCCCTACGAGCAGTACTTC. It codes for CASSPAGGPYEQYF.

This sequence joins TRBV20-1 and TRBJ2-1; TRBD2 aligns across 13 bases. Germline loops: CDR1 DFQATT, CDR2 SNEGSKA (reference sequence). The ends lost 0 bases at V and 3 bases at J; junction bases unmatched: 17. This CDR3 comprises 21 residues. This CDR3 is CSARDWSGTSGTGMDYNEQFF. The DNA of the CDR3 is TGCAGTGCTAGAGATTGGTCCGGGACTAGCGGGACCGGTATGGACTACAATGAGCAGTTCTTC.